What follows are 15 T cell receptor beta chains derived from one specimen sequenced in a study of T cell repertoires in cytomegalovirus infection. No cognate antigen is known for these TCRs. TCRdb itself ran the reads through MiXCR, one entry per CDR3 protein. The data show roughly 120,000 distinct CDR3 sequences, about 30% seen once. The input for sequencing was CD8+ T cells from cultured PBMCs, taken from culture after CMV antigen stimulation. Receptors originate from a human donor in good health (CMV status not recorded). Some clones in this sample may be carry-over from other donors' samples.

This clonotype has a handful of counts. This sequence joins TRBV12-3 or TRBV12-4 and TRBJ2-4, with unresolved D. Trimming shortened V by 2 bases and J by 0 bases, and 14 bases separated the two germline ends. The length of the CDR3 is 17 residues. The chain's CDR3 is CASSLKGRLLAKNIQYF. CDR3 DNA: TGTGCCAGCAGTTTAAAAGGTCGGCTCCTAGCCAAAAACATTCAGTACTTC.

This sequence joins TRBV15 and TRBJ2-5; D remains ambiguous. Trimming cost V 0 bases and J 3 bases, with 8 bases left between them. CDR3 size: 14 residues. Germline V CDR1 and CDR2: LNHNV, YYDKDF (reference sequence). DNA for the CDR3: TGTGCCACCAGCAGAGATCTGGCAGAAGAGACCCAGTACTTC. It translates to CATSRDLAEETQYF.

The CDR3 DNA is TGTGCCAGTAGTCCCGGGATTTTCTACAATGAGCAGTTCTTC. Translating gives CASSPGIFYNEQFF. The gene calls are TRBV19 and TRBJ2-1; the D gene is possibly TRBD2 (5 bases). V lost 5 bases and J lost 3, with 11 bases in between. In germline, CDR1 is LNHDA, CDR2 SQIVND (reference sequence). The CDR3 has 14 amino acids.

This clonotype appeared many times. The chain couples TRBV25-1 to TRBJ1-2; perhaps TRBD1 as D (6 bases). This CDR3 comprises 12 residues. Trimming left V 6 bases short and J 4 bases short, with 9 bases between. CDR1 and CDR2 from the germline V gene are MGHDK and SYGVNS. The CDR3 spells CASRRGIYGYTF. CDR3 nucleotide sequence: TGTGCCAGCAGAAGGGGGATCTATGGCTACACCTTC.

This clonotype showed up just a few times. This chain joins TRBV4-1 and TRBJ1-5; D is perhaps TRBD1 (5 bases). CDR3 size: 16 residues. Per germline, CDR1 MGHRA and CDR2 YSYEKL. Trimming removed 2 bases from V and 3 bases from J, with 14 bases in between. The CDR3 bases are TGCGCCAGCAGCCAATCACCGGTGGGGGACAATCAGCCCCAGCATTTT. It is translated as CASSQSPVGDNQPQHF.

The genes are TRBV15 and TRBJ1-5; weak D call: TRBD1 (6 bases). Per the germline V gene, CDR1 is LNHNV and CDR2 is YYDKDF (reference sequence). Trimming took off 4 bases at V and 2 bases at J, with 15 bases between the two ends. The CDR3 length is 16 residues. CDR3 residues: CATSTKGHLGNQPQHF. In DNA form, the CDR3 reads TGTGCCACCAGCACAAAGGGACACCTAGGCAATCAGCCCCAGCATTTT. The entire variable domain, with the rest obtained from reference TRBV15 and TRBJ1-5, is as follows: DAMVIQNPRYQVTQFGKPVTLSCSQTLNHNVMYWYQQKSSQAPKLLFHYYDKDFNNEADTPDNFQSRRPNTSFCFLDIRSPGLGDTAMYLCATSTKGHLGNQPQHFGDGTRLSIL.

This clonotype was seen only a few times. The rearrangement links TRBV10-3 to TRBJ2-2; D not certain. Trimming stripped 7 bases from V and 0 bases from J, with 9 bases between. Germline CDR1 is ENHRY and CDR2 is SYGVKD. The CDR3 has 14 amino acids. The CDR3 here is CAIKDQPNTGELFF. CDR3 sequence (DNA): TGTGCCATCAAAGACCAACCGAACACCGGGGAGCTGTTTTTT.

The CDR3 coding sequence is TGTGCCAGCAGCCGTGAGAGGGACCGAGATGAAAAACTGTTTTTT. It is translated as CASSRERDRDEKLFF. V gene TRBV3-1 combines with J gene TRBJ1-4, with D possibly matching TRBD1 (5 bases). Trimming shortened V by 4 bases and J by 6 bases, and 15 bases separated the two germline ends. Germline values: CDR1 LGHDT, CDR2 YNNKEL (reference sequence). CDR3 length: 15 residues.

The V call is TRBV20-1, the J call TRBJ2-3; TRBD2 matches 8 bases. Trimming at V came to 4 bases and at J to 0 bases, leaving 6 bases not matched to a gene. The CDR3 consists of 15 residues. CDR1 is DFQATT, CDR2 SNEGSKA, per germline (reference sequence). CDR3 amino acids: CSANDSGESTDTQYF. CDR3 DNA sequence: TGCAGTGCTAACGATAGCGGGGAGAGCACAGATACGCAGTATTTT.

This clonotype was counted only a few times. The chain has TRBV11-3 and TRBJ2-2; a possible D gene is TRBD2 (6 bases). V was pared by 5 bases and J by 2 bases, with 12 bases between. Germline V CDR1 and CDR2: SGHNT, YENEEA. The CDR3 spans 15 residues. The CDR3 coding sequence is TGTGCCAGCAGCCACCGGGACTCCAACACCGGGGAGCTGTTTTTT. It encodes CASSHRDSNTGELFF.

The chain has TRBV7-6 and TRBJ2-7; D unresolved. The germline V gene encodes CDR1 SGHVS and CDR2 FNYEAQ. The germline V and J ends were trimmed by 5 bases and 5 bases, with 16 bases remaining between them. This CDR3 is built from 14 residues. The CDR3, as DNA: TGTGCCAGCAGCGCGGACGTTTCCCTGAACGAGCAGTACTTC. Its translation: CASSADVSLNEQYF.

This clonotype was picked up many times. The chain links TRBV7-8 to TRBJ1-6; maybe TRBD1 (5 bases). The CDR3 has 17 residues. V dropped 1 base and J dropped 5 bases, with 15 bases sitting between them. Germline CDR1 is SGHVS and CDR2 is FQNEAQ. The CDR3 is CASSLVSGRENNSPLHF. The CDR3 bases are TGTGCCAGCAGCTTAGTTTCGGGCAGGGAAAATAATTCACCCCTCCACTTT.

This chain uses TRBV7-9 with TRBJ2-7; D is undetermined. Trimming pared 7 bases from V and 7 bases from J, leaving 8 bases between. Germline CDR1 is SEHNR and CDR2 is FQNEAQ (reference sequence). The CDR3 has 10 amino acids. In nucleotides, the CDR3 is TGTGCCAGCATGCACACAGAGCAGTACTTC. This codes for CASMHTEQYF.

The sample holds many counts of this clonotype. V gene TRBV7-2 combines with J gene TRBJ2-5; 7 nucleotides align to TRBD2. Trimming removed 5 bases from V and 9 bases from J; junction bases left unmatched: 24. Germline V gene lookup returns CDR1 SGHTA and CDR2 FQGNSA. The CDR3 contains 18 residues. CDR3 in DNA: TGTGCCAGCAGCCCCGGGGTAGCGGGTATCTCGATCACGGAGGCCCAGTACTTC. Residues: CASSPGVAGISITEAQYF.

There are a few counts of this clonotype. The V call is TRBV2, the J call TRBJ2-1; TRBD2 matches 10 bases. This CDR3 is built from 17 residues. The J segment lost 3 bases and the V segment lost 1 base, leaving 6 bases of the junction unmatched. CDR1 and CDR2 (germline): SNHLY, FYNNEI. The CDR3 DNA reads TGTGCCAGCAGTGAAGAATCGCTAGCGGGGGTCTACAATGAGCAGTTCTTC. Protein sequence: CASSEESLAGVYNEQFF.